This T cell receptor (beta chain) was observed in a study of T cells in Graves' hyperthyroidism and ophthalmopathy. This clonotype was picked up a small number of times. The germline CDR1 and CDR2 sequences are DFQATT and SNEGSKA (reference sequence). The CDR3 covers 14 residues. V shed 5 bases, J shed 2 bases, and the junction held 9 bases outside the gene matches. Researchers amplified the TCR beta CDR3 regions from RNA transcripts. A set of HTBI primers served as the primers for a first-round RT-PCR of the TCR CDR3. TCRdb reanalysed the multiplex PCR reads using MiXCR and keeps one entry per CDR3 protein. This sample carries under 650,000 distinct CDR3 sequences, 15% to 20% of them seen once, and the ten largest clones take 3.5% to 4%.

Sequenced: blood. The V gene is TRBV20-1, the J gene TRBJ2-7; 7 bases align to TRBD1. This receptor was obtained from a woman in her twenties or thirties with Graves' hyperthyroidism. The CDR3 loop is CSALQGNRAYEQYF. The CDR3 bases are TGCAGTGCTCTACAGGGGAACAGGGCCTACGAGCAGTACTTC.